The clone carrying this T cell receptor beta chain has only a few counts. The source of the sample is a study of blood T cell repertoires in COVID-19. About the research overall: COVID-19 samples collected from the United States, Italy and Spain covered acute and convalescent phases.

V dropped 1 base and J dropped 7 bases, with 14 bases sitting between them. CDR1 is SGHTA and CDR2 is FQGNSA in the germline V gene. The CDR3 is 15 residues long. Seattle participants joined during active infection and were tracked over time. Per the original data handling: Nucleated cell counts were estimated from reference gene primer amplification. The data were produced by immunoSEQ multiplex PCR, yet TCRdb's version contains in-frame clones alone and is incomplete. V and J calls and clone size are copied from that table; D and trimming were computed from the DNA. The sample carries roughly 570,000 clones, about 88% recorded once.

This receptor was obtained from a woman aged 45-65 years with COVID-19, enrolled during active disease. The sequenced sample consisted of peripheral blood. The chain recombines TRBV7-2 with TRBJ1-3, with no clear D. CDR3 residues: CASSLGPHGGNTIYF. DNA of the CDR3: TGTGCCAGCAGCTTAGGCCCTCACGGAGGGAACACCATATATTTT.